The next 24 T cell receptor beta chains were all read from a single sample in a study of Ad26.COV2.S vaccination and SARS-CoV-2 variants. Assay: immunoSEQ multiplex PCR; the TCRdb copy retains only in-frame clones and omits some. Here the sample spans approximately 140,000 clones, 86% being singletons. Specimen: peripheral blood, collected after recovery from COVID-19. Every receptor here comes from a human donor who had recovered from COVID-19.

This rearrangement joins TRBV19 to TRBJ1-6; 7 positions agree with TRBD1. The CDR3 contains 14 residues. With 11 bases clipped from V and 6 bases from J, the junction kept 10 bases outside the gene matches. Germline V CDR1 and CDR2: LNHDA, SQIVND (reference sequence). The CDR3 nucleotides are TGTGCCTCGTCCTGGGGACAGCCTAATTCACCCCTCCACTTT. Amino acids: CASSWGQPNSPLHF.

V usage is TRBV6-5 and J usage is TRBJ1-2; the D gene is possibly TRBD1 (5 bases). Trimming took off 6 bases at V and 1 base at J, with 12 bases between the two ends. The germline V gene encodes CDR1 MNHEY and CDR2 SVGAGI. The CDR3 covers 14 residues. This CDR3 is CASRGHVSNYGYTF. The CDR3 DNA is TGTGCCAGCAGGGGGCATGTCAGTAACTATGGCTACACCTTC.

The gene calls are TRBV11-2 and TRBJ2-5, with 8 bases lining up with TRBD2. Per the germline V gene, CDR1 is SGHAT and CDR2 is FQNNGV. This CDR3 region has 14 residues. With V trimmed by 3 bases and J by 6 bases, 6 bases remained unmatched. The CDR3 reads CASSLSSGEKTQYF. The CDR3, as DNA: TGTGCCAGCAGCTTGAGTAGCGGGGAAAAGACCCAGTACTTC.

In DNA form, the CDR3 reads TGTGCCACCAGTGATTTGCAAAACACCAACACCGGGGAGCTGTTTTTT. Translated: CATSDLQNTNTGELFF. The V gene is TRBV24-1, the J gene TRBJ2-2; D ambiguous. V was trimmed by 0 bases and J by 2 bases, leaving 9 bases between them. This CDR3 has 16 amino acids. The germline CDR1 and CDR2 sequences are KGHDR and SFDVKD.

This chain connects TRBV6-6 to TRBJ1-1; TRBD1 matches at 7 bases. Germline CDR1 and CDR2: MNHNY and SVGAGI (reference sequence). The CDR3 totals 12 residues. The V gene end was trimmed by 6 bases and the J gene end by 12 bases; junction bases not matched to a gene: 10. The CDR3 is CASRRRDSESFF. DNA of the CDR3: TGTGCCAGCAGGAGACGGGACAGCGAATCTTTCTTT.

V and J are TRBV19 and TRBJ1-5, with 7 bases lining up with TRBD1. Germline V gene lookup returns CDR1 LNHDA and CDR2 SQIVND (reference sequence). The CDR3 is 17 residues long. With 6 bases clipped from V and 6 bases from J, the junction kept 17 bases outside the gene matches. Here the CDR3 reads CASRDLPGRQGGQPQHF. CDR3 in DNA: TGTGCCAGTAGAGACCTTCCAGGGAGACAGGGCGGTCAGCCCCAGCATTTT.

This clone showed up just a few times. V and J are TRBV7-9 and TRBJ2-1; D is undetermined. V lost 1 base and J lost 6, with 7 bases in between. Germline V gene sequence: CDR1 SEHNR, CDR2 FQNEAQ (reference sequence). The CDR3 sequence is 13 residues long. The CDR3 DNA reads as TGTGCCAGCAGCTTAGGGCACTTCAATGAGCAGTTCTTC. Its protein product is CASSLGHFNEQFF.

The rearrangement links TRBV7-8 to TRBJ2-3; perhaps D is TRBD1 or TRBD2 (5 bases each). CDR1 and CDR2 from the germline V gene are SGHVS and FQNEAQ. Trimming removed 5 bases from V and 0 bases from J, with 27 bases in between. The CDR3 runs to 20 residues. CDR3 sequence: CASSRGIRGSIRTSTDTQYF. The CDR3, as DNA: TGTGCCAGCAGCCGGGGCATCCGGGGCTCGATAAGAACTAGCACAGATACGCAGTATTTT.

This chain uses TRBV6-2 or TRBV6-3 with TRBJ1-5, with unresolved D. The CDR3 has 16 residues. The V and J ends lost 5 bases and 1 base respectively, with 15 bases between them. CDR1 and CDR2 (germline): MNHEY, SVGEGT. CDR3 DNA: TGTGCCAGCAGTCTCCCTAATCTGGCGAGCAATCAGCCCCAGCATTTT. Translating it yields CASSLPNLASNQPQHF.

The V and J genes are TRBV29-1 and TRBJ1-2; D gene unclear. Looked up from germline, CDR1 is SQVTM and CDR2 is ANQGSEA. V was clipped by 3 bases and J by 2 bases, with 10 bases between them. The CDR3 is 13 residues long. CDR3 sequence (DNA): TGCAGCGTTGAGGAGACTCCCAACTATGGCTACACCTTC. This sequence encodes CSVEETPNYGYTF.

The rearrangement uses TRBV11-2 and TRBJ2-3; 9 nucleotides align to TRBD1. CDR3 length: 17 amino acids. V gave up 2 bases and J gave up 3 bases; unmatched junction bases: 9. CDR1 SGHAT and CDR2 FQNNGV come from the germline V gene. CDR3 nucleotide sequence: TGTGCCAGCAGCTTAAGAACAGGGGGCGTGAGGACAGATACGCAGTATTTT. Amino acid sequence: CASSLRTGGVRTDTQYF.

The V gene is TRBV7-8, the J gene TRBJ2-2; unclear D gene. Germline V gene data show CDR1 as SGHVS and CDR2 as FQNEAQ. Trimming took off 5 bases at V and 6 bases at J, with 7 bases between the two ends. CDR3 size: 12 residues. The CDR3 DNA reads TGTGCCAGCAGCCCCCGCCCCGGGGAGCTGTTTTTT. This encodes CASSPRPGELFF.

The chain is built from TRBV6-1 and TRBJ1-3; 7 nucleotides match TRBD1. Germline-derived CDR1 and CDR2 are MNHNS and SASEGT. V lost 0 bases, J lost 0 bases, and 11 bases stayed unmatched. This CDR3 has 19 residues. The CDR3, as DNA: TGTGCCAGCAGTGAAGCAGGTTCGGACAGGCACTTCTCTGGAAACACCATATATTTT. Translated: CASSEAGSDRHFSGNTIYF.

This clone was seen only once. The V gene is TRBV19, the J gene TRBJ1-1; D is unresolved. Germline CDR1 and CDR2: LNHDA and SQIVND (reference sequence). The CDR3 loop spans 16 amino acids. V dropped 1 base and J dropped 5 bases, with 17 bases sitting between them. The CDR3 sequence is CASSIVAAALGTEAFF. DNA for the CDR3: TGTGCCAGTAGTATAGTGGCGGCAGCCCTTGGGACTGAAGCTTTCTTT.

The chain has TRBV6-5 and TRBJ1-1; unclear D gene. V was pared by 6 bases and J by 2 bases, with 16 bases between. Germline CDR1 MNHEY, CDR2 SVGAGI. This CDR3 spans 15 amino acids. In DNA form, the CDR3 reads TGTGCCAGCAGACGCCTTGAAAGCGATAACACTGAAGCTTTCTTT. Translating it yields CASRRLESDNTEAFF.

The chain links TRBV7-9 to TRBJ2-5, with D perhaps assigned TRBD1 or TRBD2 (5 bases each). Germline loops: CDR1 SEHNR, CDR2 FQNEAQ (reference sequence). This CDR3 region has 16 residues. V was pared by 5 bases and J by 1 base, with 17 bases between. CDR3 in DNA: TGTGCCAGCAGCCGCCCGGGACCCGGCACCCAAGAGACCCAGTACTTC. Translating gives CASSRPGPGTQETQYF. Full variable domain (missing parts from reference TRBV7-9 and TRBJ2-5): DTGVSQNPRHKITKRGQNVTFRCDPISEHNRLYWYRQTLGQGPEFLTYFQNEAQLEKSRLLSDRFSAERPKGSFSTLEIQRTEQGDSAMYLCASSRPGPGTQETQYFGPGTRLLVL.

This clone was counted between two and nine times. V and J are TRBV30 and TRBJ2-7, with D perhaps matching TRBD2 (6 bases). In germline, CDR1 is GTSNPN, CDR2 SVGIG (reference sequence). This CDR3 is built from 13 residues. The ends were cut back, 7 bases at V and 4 bases at J, with 17 bases in the middle. CDR3 amino acids: CASVRGGGYEQYF. Here the CDR3 DNA reads TGTGCCTCAGTGCGGGGCGGTGGGTACGAGCAGTACTTC.

The chain uses TRBV19 and TRBJ2-7, with D perhaps assigned TRBD1 or TRBD2 (5 bases each). The ends were cut back, 2 bases at V and 8 bases at J, with 13 bases in the middle. The CDR3 is 13 amino acids. Per germline, CDR1 LNHDA and CDR2 SQIVND (reference sequence). The chain's CDR3 is CASSIRQGVQQYF. CDR3 nucleotide sequence: TGTGCCAGTAGTATAAGGCAGGGAGTCCAGCAGTACTTC.

The gene calls are TRBV4-3 and TRBJ1-6; tentative D call: TRBD1 (5 bases). Germline values: CDR1 LGHNA, CDR2 YSLEER. This CDR3 is built from 18 residues. Trimming took 0 bases from V and 5 from J, leaving 17 bases between them. This chain's CDR3 is CASSQDPGLDFNNSPLHF. In nucleotides, the CDR3 is TGCGCCAGCAGCCAAGACCCAGGGTTAGACTTCAATAATTCACCCCTCCACTTT.

The V call is TRBV5-1, the J call TRBJ1-2; a weak D match, TRBD1 (5 bases). V was cut by 4 bases and J by 7 bases, with 17 bases left in between. The CDR3 extends over 14 amino acids. Germline lookup yields CDR1 SGHRS and CDR2 YFSETQ. The CDR3 loop is CASSRGEGLFGYTF. Written as DNA, the CDR3 is TGCGCCAGCAGCCGAGGGGAGGGTTTGTTTGGCTACACCTTC.

This chain uses TRBV4-3 with TRBJ1-2; 7 bases agree with TRBD1. The CDR3 runs to 15 residues. The V gene end was trimmed by 0 bases and the J gene end by 4 bases; junction bases not matched to a gene: 5. Germline-derived CDR1 and CDR2 are LGHNA and YSLEER. In DNA form, the CDR3 reads TGCGCCAGCAGCCAAGAGGGACAGCTGATCTATGGCTACACCTTC. It is translated as CASSQEGQLIYGYTF.

V is TRBV7-9 and J is TRBJ1-6; D is unclear. This CDR3 region has 19 residues. Germline loops: CDR1 SEHNR, CDR2 FQNEAQ (reference sequence). Trimming took off 1 base at V and 5 bases at J, with 21 bases between the two ends. CDR3 amino acids: CASSLGVWRGREDNSPLHF. CDR3 bases: TGTGCCAGCAGCTTAGGAGTGTGGCGTGGGCGGGAGGATAATTCACCCCTCCACTTT.

The chain uses TRBV5-8 and TRBJ2-3; D is unclear. In germline, CDR1 is SGHTS, CDR2 YDEGEE. This CDR3 has 13 residues. With 2 bases removed from V and 7 bases from J, the gap between germline ends came to 11 bases. CDR3 sequence reads: CASSFMTGNTQYF. Written as DNA, the CDR3 is TGTGCCAGCAGCTTTATGACGGGTAATACGCAGTATTTT.

The J gene is TRBJ2-1, the V gene TRBV9; 8 bases match TRBD2. This CDR3 is built from 15 residues. With 0 bases clipped from V and 4 bases from J, the junction kept 3 bases outside the gene matches. Germline V gives CDR1 SGDLS, CDR2 YYNGEE. The CDR3 sequence: CASSVGGGQYNEQFF. Written as DNA, the CDR3 is TGTGCCAGCAGCGTAGGCGGGGGGCAGTACAATGAGCAGTTCTTC.